This passage covers 23 T cell receptor beta chains from one sample sequenced in a study of shared clonotypes between healthy human individuals. Some clones are missing from TCRdb's copy, which holds only in-frame ones; the method was immunoSEQ multiplex PCR. The sample includes roughly 1 million clones, about three quarters of them seen just once. Sequencing was done on a sample of memory CD4+ T cells sorted from blood. Sample subset: CD45RA-negative fraction. The source of these receptors is a man aged 18 to 29 in good health.

For this clone: Other DNA sequences in the sample encode the same CDR3. The genes are TRBV7-9 and TRBJ1-4; D might be TRBD1 (6 bases). The length of the CDR3 is 14 residues. Germline V lookup: CDR1 SEHNR, CDR2 FQNEAQ (reference sequence). V lost 1 base and J lost 5, with 8 bases in between. The CDR3 DNA is TGTGCCAGCAGCTTAGGACAGGCGAATGAAAAACTGTTTTTT. This codes for CASSLGQANEKLFF.

This clone was seen a few times. Other nucleotide sequences from this sample produce the same CDR3. This chain joins TRBV5-6 and TRBJ2-3; D gene uncertain. Trimming took off 0 bases at V and 3 bases at J, with 5 bases between the two ends. Germline V CDR1 and CDR2: SGHDT, YYEEEE. The CDR3 contains 13 residues. The CDR3 here is CASSLGGTDTQYF. The DNA of the CDR3 is TGTGCCAGCAGCTTGGGGGGTACAGATACGCAGTATTTT.

The V gene is TRBV10-1, the J gene TRBJ2-7, with a weak D call TRBD2 (5 bases). The germline V gene has CDR1 WNHNN and CDR2 SYGVQD (reference sequence). V was pared by 3 bases and J by 6 bases, with 15 bases between. CDR3 length: 14 residues. For the CDR3, the DNA is TGCGCCAGCAGTGATTCGGTGAGGACTGGCGAGCAGTACTTC. It yields the protein CASSDSVRTGEQYF.

The chain couples TRBV9 to TRBJ2-1; the D gene is possibly TRBD1 (6 bases). Germline V gives CDR1 SGDLS, CDR2 YYNGEE. CDR3 length: 14 amino acids. The ends were cut back, 0 bases at V and 5 bases at J, with 9 bases in the middle. CDR3 sequence: CASSVGTANNEQFF. CDR3 sequence (DNA): TGTGCCAGCAGCGTAGGGACAGCAAACAATGAGCAGTTCTTC.

This chain connects TRBV19 to TRBJ2-7; 14 nucleotides match TRBD2. J gave up 3 bases and V 6 bases, and 7 bases lay outside the gene matches. The CDR3 runs 16 residues. The germline V gene encodes CDR1 LNHDA and CDR2 SQIVND (reference sequence). CDR3 region: CASRNSGTSGSYEQYF. CDR3 DNA: TGTGCCAGTAGAAACTCCGGGACTAGCGGGAGCTACGAGCAGTACTTC.

This clone has just one count. V usage is TRBV2 and J usage is TRBJ2-5; 7 bases are a match to TRBD2. Germline V gene data show CDR1 as SNHLY and CDR2 as FYNNEI. The CDR3 length is 16 residues. The junction had 16 bases not matched to a gene; V was cut back by 7 bases and J by 5 bases. The CDR3 nucleotides read TGTGCCAGCACCCTGGGGAGGGGACGAATAGGGGAGACCCAGTACTTC. Its protein product is CASTLGRGRIGETQYF.

The chain couples TRBV27 to TRBJ1-2; 9 nucleotides line up with TRBD1. This CDR3 has 14 residues. Unmatched junction bases numbered 9, after V lost 6 bases and J lost 7 bases. Germline V lookup: CDR1 MNHEY, CDR2 SMNVEV (reference sequence). The CDR3 reads CASSPSGDRAGYTF. As DNA, the CDR3 is TGTGCCAGCAGCCCCAGCGGGGACAGGGCTGGCTACACCTTC.

Details on this clone: Other DNA sequences in this sample translate to the same CDR3. This chain's CDR3 is CASSLAAGFSGNTIYF. The CDR3 DNA reads TGTGCCAGCAGCTTAGCGGCGGGCTTCTCTGGAAACACCATATATTTT. The gene calls are TRBV7-2 and TRBJ1-3, with D unclear. V was pared by 0 bases and J by 0 bases, with 9 bases between. This CDR3 is built from 16 residues. From germline, CDR1 is SGHTA and CDR2 FQGNSA.

The chain joins TRBV2 to TRBJ1-1, with D unclear. V was clipped by 4 bases and J by 5 bases, with 14 bases between them. Germline CDR1 and CDR2: SNHLY and FYNNEI. The CDR3 consists of 14 residues. The CDR3 sequence: CASSGEEGWTEAFF. The CDR3 DNA follows: TGTGCCAGCAGTGGGGAGGAGGGTTGGACTGAAGCTTTCTTT.

This chain uses TRBV6-5 with TRBJ1-2; TRBD1 matches 7 bases. This CDR3 comprises 16 residues. V dropped 2 bases and J dropped 2; count of bases not matched to a gene: 8. Germline CDR1 and CDR2: MNHEY and SVGAGI. The CDR3 DNA reads as TGTGCCAGCAGTTACCAGGGGGGGGGCTTCAACTATGGCTACACCTTC. It specifies CASSYQGGGFNYGYTF.

The chain combines TRBV7-3 with TRBJ2-1; possibly TRBD2 for D (6 bases). This CDR3 has 14 amino acids. Germline lookup yields CDR1 SGHTA and CDR2 FQGTGA. V was shortened by 2 bases and J by 8 bases, with 13 bases between the two germline ends. The CDR3 is CASSLVSSADEQFF. CDR3 coding DNA: TGTGCCAGCAGCTTAGTCTCTAGCGCAGATGAGCAGTTCTTC.

This rearrangement joins TRBV28 to TRBJ2-5, with D perhaps matching TRBD2 (6 bases). Per germline, CDR1 MDHEN and CDR2 SYDVKM. V was pared by 8 bases and J by 2 bases, with 12 bases between. The CDR3 has 13 amino acids. The CDR3 DNA is TGTGCCAGCGTCCACGGGGGTCAAGAGACCCAGTACTTC. Translation: CASVHGGQETQYF.

V usage is TRBV5-5 and J usage is TRBJ2-7; 9 bases are shared with TRBD1. The CDR3 is 15 amino acids. Germline V lookup: CDR1 SGHKS, CDR2 YYEKEE (reference sequence). The V and J ends lost 3 bases and 0 bases, in that order; junction bases with no gene match: 4. CDR3 DNA sequence: TGTGCCAGCAGCTGGGGACAGGGCCACTCCTACGAGCAGTACTTC. Residues: CASSWGQGHSYEQYF.

The chain employs TRBV6-5 and TRBJ1-6; the D gene is possibly TRBD1 (6 bases). CDR3 length: 13 residues. CDR1 and CDR2 from the germline V gene are MNHEY and SVGAGI. Trimming removed 8 bases from V and 8 bases from J, with 13 bases in between. Written as DNA, the CDR3 is TGTGCCAGCTGCGCCTCAGGGGATTCACCCCTCCACTTT. Protein sequence: CASCASGDSPLHF.

For the CDR3, the DNA is TGTGCCAGAAGCTTTAGTCAGGGGAATCAGCCCCAGCATTTT. This sequence encodes CARSFSQGNQPQHF. The chain couples TRBV5-3 to TRBJ1-5, with D perhaps TRBD1 (6 bases). TRBV5-3 counts as an open reading frame of uncertain function. Trimming left V 2 bases short and J 4 bases short, with 10 bases between. CDR3 length: 14 amino acids.

The chain links TRBV7-2 to TRBJ2-1, with 11 bases lining up with TRBD2. Germline assignment: CDR1 SGHTA and CDR2 FQGNSA. The CDR3 length is 14 residues. J lost 4 bases, V lost 8 bases, and 4 bases had no gene match. CDR3 region: CASGTSGLYNEQFF. The DNA of the CDR3 is TGTGCCAGCGGGACTAGCGGATTGTACAATGAGCAGTTCTTC.

The chain recombines TRBV5-1 with TRBJ2-5, with a tentative D call TRBD2 (6 bases). The CDR3 is made up of 12 amino acids. V lost 5 bases and J 4 bases, leaving 9 bases between the germline ends. Germline CDR1 and CDR2: SGHRS and YFSETQ. CDR3 loop: CASRRGLETQYF. CDR3 coding DNA: TGCGCCAGCAGGAGGGGACTAGAGACCCAGTACTTC.

DNA for the CDR3: TGTGCCAGCAGCTTAGATCATCGGGGTGCCAGGACAGATACGCAGTATTTT. Amino acids: CASSLDHRGARTDTQYF. This chain connects TRBV11-2 to TRBJ2-3, with D tentatively TRBD2 (5 bases). Germline values: CDR1 SGHAT, CDR2 FQNNGV. V was clipped by 0 bases and J by 3 bases, with 16 bases between them. The length of the CDR3 is 17 residues.

The CDR3 DNA is TGTGCCAGCAGCTTTTTCCCCTTCAGCTCTGGAAACACCATATATTTT. Translated, it gives CASSFFPFSSGNTIYF. The chain carries TRBV7-9 and TRBJ1-3; unclear D gene. Germline lookup yields CDR1 SEHNR and CDR2 FQNEAQ (reference sequence). V dropped 3 bases and J dropped 0 bases, with 12 bases sitting between them. The CDR3 loop spans 16 amino acids. Variable domain in full (rest from reference TRBV7-9 and TRBJ1-3): DTGVSQNPRHKITKRGQNVTFRCDPISEHNRLYWYRQTLGQGPEFLTYFQNEAQLEKSRLLSDRFSAERPKGSFSTLEIQRTEQGDSAMYLCASSFFPFSSGNTIYFGEGSWLTVV.

This chain connects TRBV5-1 to TRBJ1-2; D remains ambiguous. CDR1 is SGHRS, CDR2 YFSETQ, per germline. CDR3 size: 14 residues. Trimming left V 3 bases short and J 4 bases short, with 13 bases between. CDR3 bases: TGCGCCAGCAGCTCCCTCGGGGTCGGCTATGGCTACACCTTC. Its protein is CASSSLGVGYGYTF.

This chain uses TRBV5-6 with TRBJ1-2; D possibly corresponds to TRBD1 (6 bases). V lost 6 bases to trimming and J lost 4 bases, with 13 bases between them. The V gene's germline CDR1 is SGHDT and CDR2 YYEEEE. CDR3 length equals 13 residues. The CDR3 region is CASISQGSYGYTF. CDR3 DNA: TGTGCCAGCATCTCACAGGGTAGCTATGGCTACACCTTC.

The genes are TRBV7-2 and TRBJ1-5; D is ambiguous. The V gene's germline CDR1 is SGHTA and CDR2 FQGNSA. This CDR3 has 13 amino acids. The V and J ends lost 3 bases and 4 bases respectively, with 7 bases between them. CDR3: CASSFYVNQPQHF. The CDR3, as DNA: TGTGCCAGCAGCTTCTATGTGAATCAGCCCCAGCATTTT. Variable domain in full (rest from reference TRBV7-2 and TRBJ1-5): GAGVSQSPSNKVTEKGKDVELRCDPISGHTALYWYRQSLGQGLEFLIYFQGNSAPDKSGLPSDRFSAERTGGSVSTLTIQRTQQEDSAVYLCASSFYVNQPQHFGDGTRLSIL.

The chain links TRBV11-2 to TRBJ1-2, with D tentatively TRBD1 (5 bases). V was shortened by 4 bases and J by 8 bases, with 11 bases between the two germline ends. Looked up from germline, CDR1 is SGHAT and CDR2 is FQNNGV. This CDR3 contains 12 residues. The CDR3 here is CASSSTGGGYTF. The DNA of the CDR3 is TGTGCCAGCAGCTCCACCGGGGGGGGCTACACCTTC.